Described below is a single T cell receptor (beta chain) sequence and its context. Random hexamers primed reverse transcription of about 0.5 to 1 ug RNA. TCRdb fed the immunoSEQ multiplex PCR reads into MiXCR, producing one record per CDR3 protein. The table includes approximately 170,000 distinct CDR3 sequences, 94% detected once. The source of the sample is a study of CD8 T cells in Susac syndrome. TEMRA cells were FACS-enriched and CD8+ and CD4+ T cells negatively isolated. The CDR3 sequence is 14 residues long. The V gene's germline CDR1 is SGHNT and CDR2 YYREEE (reference sequence). The V and J ends lost 4 bases and 1 base respectively, with 9 bases between them.

Sequencing was done on a sample of CD4+ T cells from PBMCs. The TCR originated in a human donor with multiple sclerosis. V is TRBV5-4 and J is TRBJ2-4; no definite D call. The CDR3 loop reads CASSPDLAKNIQYF. CDR3 nucleotides: TGTGCCAGCAGCCCTGACTTGGCCAAAAACATTCAGTACTTC.